This TCR beta chain was profiled in a study of blood T cell repertoires in COVID-19. Sequencing was performed with immunoSEQ multiplex PCR; in TCRdb, only in-frame clones are kept and a portion is missing. This repertoire shows around 220,000 clones, 75% to 90% found once; its top ten account for 4.5% to 5.5%. The receptor was derived from a human donor in a cohort sampled during active COVID-19. The sequencing input was peripheral blood.

In DNA, the CDR3 is TGTGCCAGCAGTTTTGGCGGGACAGTGAACACTGAAGCTTTCTTT. Protein product: CASSFGGTVNTEAFF. This rearrangement joins TRBV27 to TRBJ1-1, with 7 bases that match TRBD1. There are 15 residues in the CDR3. Germline V gives CDR1 MNHEY, CDR2 SMNVEV (reference sequence). The trim removed 3 bases at V and 0 bases at J, leaving 4 bases unmatched.